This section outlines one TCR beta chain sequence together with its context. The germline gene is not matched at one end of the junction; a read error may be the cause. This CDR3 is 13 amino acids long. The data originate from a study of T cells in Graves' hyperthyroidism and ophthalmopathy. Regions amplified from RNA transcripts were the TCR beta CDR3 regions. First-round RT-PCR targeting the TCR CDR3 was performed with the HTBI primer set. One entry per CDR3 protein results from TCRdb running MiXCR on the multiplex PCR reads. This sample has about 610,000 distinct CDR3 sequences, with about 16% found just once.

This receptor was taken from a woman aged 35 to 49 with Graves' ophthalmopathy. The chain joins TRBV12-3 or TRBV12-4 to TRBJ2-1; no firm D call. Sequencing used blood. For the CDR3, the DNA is TGTGCCAGCACCCCCCTGGGGTACAGTGAGCAGTTCTTC. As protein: CASTPLGYSEQFF.